This record concerns one T cell receptor beta chain sequence. The length of the CDR3 is 18 residues. Germline values: CDR1 SGHDT, CDR2 YYEEEE. V lost 2 bases and J lost 0; bases outside the gene matches: 13. Assay: immunoSEQ multiplex PCR; the TCRdb copy retains only in-frame clones and omits some. The sample has under 85,000 clones, 90% to 95% seen once. The source of the sample is a study of technical replicates of blood from a handful of donors. The sample comprised T cells isolated from PBMCs. This TCR was sampled from a human donor in good health. The chain couples TRBV5-6 to TRBJ1-1; 7 nucleotides line up with TRBD1. The CDR3 DNA follows: TGTGCCAGCAGCTTTGGAGGGACAGCCATTTTATTGAACACTGAAGCTTTCTTT. Residues: CASSFGGTAILLNTEAFF.